This T cell receptor (beta chain) was recovered during a study of cytomegalovirus exposure and HLA in healthy donors. Notes on the study in general: Despite most TCR sequences being rare, some public TCRs occurred in many donors. Prior analysis indicated that the majority of TCR beta V segments exhibited productivity approximately 87% or approximately 30% of the time.

On this clone: Its matching antigen is unknown.

The CDR3 spans 15 residues. Germline lookup yields CDR1 MNHEY and CDR2 SMNVEV (reference sequence). The J segment lost 6 bases and the V segment lost 2 bases, leaving 6 bases of the junction unmatched. The PCR was carried out with 60 Vbeta primers and 13 Jbeta primers. Only in-frame clones appear in the TCRdb table, and some are missing; sequencing was by immunoSEQ multiplex PCR. The table includes approximately 140,000 clones, approximately 80% detected once. Sequencing was carried out using PBMCs. The V and J genes are TRBV27 and TRBJ1-4, with TRBD1 identical over 7 bases. The receptor was isolated from a male donor in good health and CMV-seronegative. The CDR3: CASSLTGEEYEKLFF. The CDR3 nucleotides are TGTGCCAGCAGTTTAACAGGGGAGGAATATGAAAAACTGTTTTTT.